These 8 T cell receptor beta chains originate from one sample sequenced in a study of blood T cells in healthy people across ages. A second roughly 7 to 12 cycle PCR used barcoded and J-beta primers. TCRdb reanalysed the 5' RACE reads using MiXCR and keeps one entry per CDR3 protein. The top ten clones hold over 3.5% of a sample with some 1.5 million distinct CDR3 sequences, under 55% of them seen once. Input material: blood. All receptors come from a woman younger than 35 in good health.

A note on this clonotype: A read error may be the cause here, since a much bigger clone is one base away. The CDR3 protein is CASSRGQSYSEQFF. DNA of the CDR3: TGCGCCAGCAGCCGGGGACAGTCCTACAGTGAGCAGTTCTTC. The chain uses TRBV5-1 and TRBJ2-1; the match to TRBD1 covers 7 bases. The germline CDR1 and CDR2 sequences are SGHRS and YFSETQ. This CDR3 is 14 amino acids long.

In its sample, this clonotype was seen a few times. V and J are TRBV4-3 and TRBJ2-1; D possibly corresponds to TRBD1 (6 bases). The CDR3 extends over 14 amino acids. Germline V gene lookup returns CDR1 LGHNA and CDR2 YSLEER. Trimming removed 2 bases from V and 4 bases from J, with 9 bases in between. This chain's CDR3 is CASSQRQDYNEQFF. The CDR3 DNA reads as TGCGCCAGCAGCCAACGACAGGATTACAATGAGCAGTTCTTC.

Of note for this clonotype: Germline and junction disagree at one end, which may indicate a read error. The chain carries TRBV7-6 and TRBJ2-1; D gene uncertain. The CDR3 runs 13 residues. Germline assignment: CDR1 SGHVS and CDR2 FNYEAQ. In DNA, the CDR3 is TGTACCAGCAGCGAAGACGGCAACAATGAGCAGTTCTTC. Its translation: CTSSEDGNNEQFF.

This clonotype was observed once. A much larger clone differs by one base, so this may be a read error. This rearrangement joins TRBV12-3 or TRBV12-4 to TRBJ2-5; 12 nucleotides align to TRBD2. The length of the CDR3 is 14 residues. The CDR3 bases are TGTGCCCGCAGTAGACTAGCGGGAGCAGAGACCCAGTACTTC. It codes for CARSRLAGAETQYF.

V gene TRBV6-2 or TRBV6-3 combines with J gene TRBJ1-6; TRBD1 is a possible D gene (6 bases). Germline V CDR1 and CDR2: MNHEY, SVGEGT. The CDR3 is made up of 16 amino acids. V dropped 10 bases and J dropped 7 bases, with 23 bases sitting between them. Written as DNA, the CDR3 is TGTGCCACCTCAGACAGGCCGAGGACCTTCAATTCACCCCTCCACTTT. Translation: CATSDRPRTFNSPLHF.

There are many counts of this clonotype. The chain recombines TRBV7-2 with TRBJ2-1; 10 positions match TRBD2. The CDR3 has 16 amino acids. CDR1 SGHTA and CDR2 FQGNSA come from the germline V gene. V was pared by 5 bases and J by 1 base, with 5 bases of the junction left unmatched. DNA for the CDR3: TGTGCCAGCAGCGAAACTAGCGGGGATTCCTACAATGAGCAGTTCTTC. Protein product: CASSETSGDSYNEQFF.

Concerning this clonotype: Given the absence of the conserved phenylalanine or tryptophan at the CDR3 end, a read error is likely. The chain links TRBV6-6 to TRBJ2-3, with D perhaps TRBD1 or TRBD2 (5 bases each). The CDR3 contains 15 residues. Germline V gives CDR1 MNHNY, CDR2 SVGAGI (reference sequence). CDR3 loop: CVSSYHGASTGTQYS. The CDR3 nucleotides read TGTGTCAGCAGTTACCACGGGGCCAGCACAGGTACGCAGTATTCT.

In this sample, this clonotype turned up a few times. The gene calls are TRBV2 and TRBJ1-5; D is unresolved. V was cut by 4 bases and J by 2 bases, with 18 bases left in between. The CDR3 has 17 amino acids. From germline, CDR1 is SNHLY and CDR2 FYNNEI. DNA for the CDR3: TGTGCCAGCAGTGCACCCGAGGGCGGTGTCGGCAATCAGCCCCAGCATTTT. Protein product: CASSAPEGGVGNQPQHF. Looking up the rest from reference TRBV2 and TRBJ1-5 gives the full variable domain: EPEVTQTPSHQVTQMGQEVILRCVPISNHLYFYWYRQILGQKVEFLVSFYNNEISEKSEIFDDQFSVERPDGSNFTLKIRSTKLEDSAMYFCASSAPEGGVGNQPQHFGDGTRLSIL.